The 27 T cell receptor beta chains in this list originate from one sample, sequenced in a study of cytomegalovirus exposure and HLA in healthy donors. The PCR was carried out with 60 Vbeta primers and 13 Jbeta primers. Measured with immunoSEQ multiplex PCR; TCRdb has only the in-frame clones, and not every one. The repertoire includes under 200,000 clones, approximately 86% of them detected once, and 0.25% to 0.4% sits in the top ten. The sequenced sample was PBMCs. These receptors were obtained from a woman aged 30 to 39 in good health and CMV-seronegative.

This sequence joins TRBV5-8 and TRBJ2-7, with TRBD1 matching over 9 bases. V shed 0 bases and J 9 bases; nucleotides not matched to a gene: 7. Germline assignment: CDR1 SGHTS and CDR2 YDEGEE. The CDR3 totals 14 residues. The CDR3: CASSLGGTGSAQYF. CDR3 in DNA: TGTGCCAGCAGCTTGGGGGGGACAGGGAGCGCGCAGTACTTC.

This clone was recorded once. The chain couples TRBV7-2 to TRBJ2-7; D might be TRBD1 (5 bases). V was trimmed by 7 bases and J by 5 bases, leaving 15 bases between them. This CDR3 is 13 amino acids long. Per germline, CDR1 SGHTA and CDR2 FQGNSA. DNA for the CDR3: TGTGCCAGCACCCGCTTAGGGGCTCACGAGCAGTACTTC. This gives the protein CASTRLGAHEQYF. The variable domain in full, with the rest retrieved from reference TRBV7-2 and TRBJ2-7, is GAGVSQSPSNKVTEKGKDVELRCDPISGHTALYWYRQSLGQGLEFLIYFQGNSAPDKSGLPSDRFSAERTGGSVSTLTIQRTQQEDSAVYLCASTRLGAHEQYFGPGTRLTVT.

The rearrangement joins TRBV4-1 to TRBJ2-3; D remains ambiguous. Between the trimmed V and J ends, which lost 1 base and 11 bases, there was a span of 13 bases. Germline V gene lookup returns CDR1 MGHRA and CDR2 YSYEKL. The CDR3 contains 13 residues. This CDR3 is CASSQASGKQQYF. CDR3 nucleotides: TGCGCCAGCAGCCAAGCGTCCGGTAAGCAGCAGTATTTT.

The chain has TRBV18 and TRBJ1-5; D not resolved. This CDR3 comprises 16 residues. CDR1 and CDR2 (germline): KGHSH, LQKENI. V gave up 1 base and J gave up 0 bases, with 10 bases separating them. The CDR3 reads CASSPRPADSNQPQHF. The CDR3 region has the DNA TGTGCCAGCTCACCACGGCCTGCGGATAGCAATCAGCCCCAGCATTTT. Full variable domain (rest looked up from reference TRBV18 and TRBJ1-5): NAGVMQNPRHLVRRRGQEARLRCSPMKGHSHVYWYRQLPEEGLKFMVYLQKENIIDESGMPKERFSAEFPKEGPSILRIQQVVRGDSAAYFCASSPRPADSNQPQHFGDGTRLSIL.

The CDR3 nucleotides read TGTGCCAGCAGCGCCCCAACAGGGCCCTTGAACACTGAAGCTTTCTTT. Its protein product is CASSAPTGPLNTEAFF. The chain employs TRBV9 and TRBJ1-1; possible D gene TRBD1, 6 bases. Trimming removed 3 bases from V and 0 bases from J, with 15 bases in between. This CDR3 region has 16 residues. Germline V gives CDR1 SGDLS, CDR2 YYNGEE.

This sequence joins TRBV5-1 and TRBJ2-7; possibly TRBD1 for D (6 bases). Trimming pared 2 bases from V and 4 bases from J, leaving 16 bases between. This CDR3 region has 15 residues. Germline CDR1 is SGHRS and CDR2 is YFSETQ. CDR3 coding DNA: TGCGCCAGCAGCTTATTAACAGGGCAGGTGTACGAGCAGTACTTC. Translating gives CASSLLTGQVYEQYF.

CDR3 residues: CASSSGGGQETQYF. CDR3 in DNA: TGCGCCAGCAGCAGCGGGGGGGGCCAAGAGACCCAGTACTTC. The rearrangement joins TRBV5-1 to TRBJ2-5; 10 nucleotides match TRBD2. Germline CDR1 is SGHRS and CDR2 is YFSETQ. The CDR3 is made up of 14 amino acids. Trimming removed 4 bases from V and 1 base from J; junction bases left unmatched: 1.

The chain employs TRBV11-2 and TRBJ2-4; 8 bases fit TRBD2. Germline V gene data show CDR1 as SGHAT and CDR2 as FQNNGV. Trimming cost V 7 bases and J 2 bases; bases outside gene matches: 10. The length of the CDR3 is 16 residues. The CDR3 loop is CASILRGSGTKNIQYF. The CDR3, as DNA: TGTGCCAGCATCTTGCGCGGTAGCGGGACCAAAAACATTCAGTACTTC.

The CDR3 loop is CASQAFSSNQPQHF. The CDR3 DNA follows: TGTGCCAGCCAAGCCTTTTCTAGCAATCAGCCCCAGCATTTT. The chain employs TRBV6-1 and TRBJ1-5, with no clear D. V was pared by 8 bases and J by 0 bases, with 11 bases between. The germline V gene encodes CDR1 MNHNS and CDR2 SASEGT. The CDR3 covers 14 residues.

The chain combines TRBV11-1 with TRBJ2-6, with 8 positions matching TRBD1. Trimming took 2 bases from V and 0 from J; bases not matched to a gene: 3. CDR1 is SGHAT and CDR2 is FQDESV in the germline V gene (reference sequence). The CDR3 is made up of 17 amino acids. CDR3 residues: CASSLLTGGSGANVLTF. The CDR3 bases are TGTGCCAGCAGCTTATTAACAGGGGGCTCTGGGGCCAACGTCCTGACTTTC.

The chain couples TRBV5-1 to TRBJ1-1; possible D gene TRBD1, 5 bases. The V end was cut by 0 bases, the J end by 1 base, with 13 bases between. The CDR3 covers 16 residues. The germline CDR1 and CDR2 sequences are SGHRS and YFSETQ. The CDR3, as DNA: TGCGCCAGCAGCTTGGGAGGCGGGACTCAGAACACTGAAGCTTTCTTT. Translated, it gives CASSLGGGTQNTEAFF.

The chain couples TRBV28 to TRBJ2-7; perhaps TRBD1 as D (6 bases). V was pared by 4 bases and J by 2 bases, with 15 bases between. Germline values: CDR1 MDHEN, CDR2 SYDVKM. The CDR3 totals 15 residues. In DNA, the CDR3 is TGTGCCAGCAGTTCTGGGGGACACGATCCCTACGAGCAGTACTTC. Encoded protein: CASSSGGHDPYEQYF.

The chain employs TRBV30 and TRBJ1-6; D is unresolved. V lost 0 bases and J lost 14, with 14 bases in between. Germline CDR1 GTSNPN, CDR2 SVGIG (reference sequence). CDR3 length: 13 amino acids. The CDR3 reads CAWSVIGTASLHF. The CDR3 region has the DNA TGTGCCTGGAGTGTAATCGGAACAGCCTCCCTCCACTTT.

The chain uses TRBV5-1 and TRBJ1-1; D unresolved. Per the germline V gene, CDR1 is SGHRS and CDR2 is YFSETQ. The CDR3 has 13 amino acids. Trimming took 0 bases from V and 4 from J, leaving 7 bases between them. CDR3 residues: CASSLEEGTEAFF. The CDR3 DNA follows: TGCGCCAGCAGCTTGGAGGAGGGCACTGAAGCTTTCTTT.

The chain has TRBV28 and TRBJ2-3, with 7 bases that match TRBD2. With 6 bases clipped from V and 2 bases from J, the junction kept 5 bases outside the gene matches. In germline, CDR1 is MDHEN, CDR2 SYDVKM. This CDR3 region has 14 residues. CDR3 DNA sequence: TGTGCCAGCAGCACTAGCGTGTTCACAGATACGCAGTATTTT. It encodes CASSTSVFTDTQYF.

CDR3 residues: CASSLGAAGNSYEQYF. The CDR3 nucleotides read TGTGCCAGCAGCTTAGGAGCAGCGGGGAACTCCTACGAGCAGTACTTC. V is TRBV7-2 and J is TRBJ2-7; 7 nucleotides match TRBD2. This CDR3 is built from 16 residues. V gave up 1 base and J gave up 0 bases; unmatched junction bases: 6. Germline V gene lookup returns CDR1 SGHTA and CDR2 FQGNSA.

This chain connects TRBV6-5 to TRBJ1-4, with a possible D match to TRBD1 (5 bases). CDR1 and CDR2 (germline): MNHEY, SVGAGI. Trimming removed 6 bases from V and 0 bases from J, with 8 bases in between. The CDR3 is 14 residues long. CDR3 bases: TGTGCCAGCAGCGACAGCGCAACTAATGAAAAACTGTTTTTT. Amino acid sequence: CASSDSATNEKLFF.

The V and J genes are TRBV11-3 and TRBJ1-1; no reliable D call. This CDR3 has 13 amino acids. V shed 2 bases and J shed 4 bases, with 8 bases lying between them. Germline assignment: CDR1 SGHNT and CDR2 YENEEA. This CDR3 is CASSLTEGTEAFF. The CDR3 DNA reads as TGTGCCAGCAGCTTAACAGAGGGCACTGAAGCTTTCTTT.

The count of this clone is one. This sequence joins TRBV29-1 and TRBJ1-2; 9 positions match TRBD1. The V segment lost 7 bases and the J segment 8 bases; nucleotides outside the gene matches: 17. The CDR3 extends over 15 amino acids. CDR1 and CDR2 (germline): SQVTM, ANQGSEA. DNA of the CDR3: TGCAGCGCTCTTCCCCCGGGACAGGGCCAGTTAGGCTACACCTTC. Translation: CSALPPGQGQLGYTF.

This rearrangement joins TRBV6-6 to TRBJ2-5; 12 bases are shared with TRBD2. This CDR3 has 13 residues. The J segment lost 5 bases and the V segment lost 9 bases, leaving 4 bases of the junction unmatched. Germline-derived CDR1 and CDR2 are MNHNY and SVGAGI (reference sequence). This chain's CDR3 is CASLAGGSETQYF. The DNA for the CDR3 is TGTGCCAGTCTAGCGGGAGGGAGTGAGACCCAGTACTTC.

This clone showed up just a few times. The chain uses TRBV16 and TRBJ1-1, with a weak D call TRBD1 (5 bases). Germline V gene lookup returns CDR1 KGHSY and CDR2 FQNENV. V was trimmed by 4 bases and J by 2 bases, leaving 11 bases between them. The CDR3 length is 14 residues. CDR3 DNA: TGTGCCAGCAGCCCCCGGACATCTAACACTGAAGCTTTCTTT. It translates to CASSPRTSNTEAFF. The variable domain in full, completed from reference TRBV16 and TRBJ1-1, reads GEEVAQTPKHLVRGEGQKAKLYCAPIKGHSYVFWYQQVLKNEFKFLISFQNENVFDETGMPKERFSAKCLPNSPCSLEIQATKLEDSAVYFCASSPRTSNTEAFFGQGTRLTVV.

The gene calls are TRBV5-6 and TRBJ2-7; TRBD1 might be the D (5 bases). There are 16 residues in the CDR3. The germline V and J ends were trimmed by 0 bases and 2 bases, with 15 bases remaining between them. Germline CDR1 SGHDT, CDR2 YYEEEE. As DNA, the CDR3 is TGTGCCAGCAGCTTGGGATGGACACGGAACCCCTACGAGCAGTACTTC. Its translation is CASSLGWTRNPYEQYF.

V is TRBV5-1 and J is TRBJ2-1; D might be TRBD2 (5 bases). The CDR3 consists of 16 residues. V was pared by 3 bases and J by 7 bases, with 20 bases between. Germline-derived CDR1 and CDR2 are SGHRS and YFSETQ. The CDR3 nucleotides read TGCGCCAGCAGCTCGCGACCGGTAGCGTCGGGGAATGAGCAGTTCTTC. Its translation: CASSSRPVASGNEQFF.

The CDR3 DNA reads as TGTGCCAGCAGCTTAGCGGCCGACTCACGGGTGGGGACCCAGTACTTC. This sequence encodes CASSLAADSRVGTQYF. The chain uses TRBV7-9 and TRBJ2-5; D ambiguous. In germline, CDR1 is SEHNR, CDR2 FQNEAQ (reference sequence). V lost 0 bases, J lost 7 bases, and 18 bases lay in between. CDR3 length: 16 amino acids. Combining the CDR3 with reference TRBV7-9 and TRBJ2-5 gives the whole variable domain DTGVSQNPRHKITKRGQNVTFRCDPISEHNRLYWYRQTLGQGPEFLTYFQNEAQLEKSRLLSDRFSAERPKGSFSTLEIQRTEQGDSAMYLCASSLAADSRVGTQYFGPGTRLLVL.

The V gene is TRBV7-2, the J gene TRBJ2-3, with D perhaps matching TRBD2 (5 bases). V lost 1 base and J lost 7, with 15 bases in between. The germline V gene has CDR1 SGHTA and CDR2 FQGNSA. This CDR3 has 15 residues. CDR3 DNA sequence: TGTGCCAGCAGCTTAGTGTCGGAGGTGGAACATACGCAGTATTTT. It yields the protein CASSLVSEVEHTQYF.

The J gene is TRBJ2-7, the V gene TRBV4-2; possible D gene TRBD1, 5 bases. In germline, CDR1 is LGHNA, CDR2 YNFKEQ. The length of the CDR3 is 17 residues. With 1 base removed from V and 2 bases from J, the gap between germline ends came to 18 bases. Here the CDR3 DNA reads TGTGCCAGCAGCCAAGTTAGGGGCCCCAGAAGGACCTACGAGCAGTACTTC. Amino acids: CASSQVRGPRRTYEQYF.

The chain recombines TRBV7-9 with TRBJ2-1; 7 bases are shared with TRBD1. CDR1 is SEHNR, CDR2 FQNEAQ, per germline (reference sequence). This CDR3 has 17 residues. V lost 4 bases and J lost 9; bases outside the gene matches: 18. The CDR3 is CASSSRQGFIMVFEQFF. The CDR3 region has the DNA TGTGCCAGCAGCTCGCGACAGGGATTTATCATGGTGTTTGAGCAGTTCTTC.